Listed here is a single T cell receptor beta chain. Its antigen is as yet unknown. Per the original methods: ImmunoSEQ supplied junction-only sequences lacking quality scores, so filtering was different. Sequencing was performed with immunoSEQ multiplex PCR; in TCRdb, only in-frame clones are kept and a portion is missing. For V, J and clone size, that table is used; D and trimming come from the DNA. This table has some 2,400,000 clones, roughly 95% appearing once. CDR1 SGHRS and CDR2 YFSETQ come from the germline V gene. Trimming took 4 bases from V and 0 from J, leaving 13 bases between them. The CDR3 consists of 15 residues. The data belong to a study of shared clonotypes between healthy human individuals. For the study at large: The composition of the donors was a couple of women and a few men aged 18 to 49. General study points: Among a handful of donors, roughly 5.4% of naive CD4 clonotypes were found in common.

The source is a man between 18 and 29 years old in good health. The chain carries TRBV5-1 and TRBJ2-5; D is ambiguous. Sequenced input: naive CD4+ T cells sorted from blood. As for subset: CD45RA+ positively selected. The CDR3 DNA follows: TGCGCCAGCAGCCCAGGAGTTTCGAACCAAGAGACCCAGTACTTC. It is translated as CASSPGVSNQETQYF.